This T cell receptor beta chain derives from a study of CD8+ T cells in alopecia areata. Notes on the study in general: Uncertainty about whether baseline CD8+ expansion is linked to response remains, with one nonresponder.

Sequencing used cDNA as its template, made by extracting RNA and reverse transcribing it. Assay: immunoSEQ multiplex PCR; the TCRdb copy retains only in-frame clones and omits some. The sample includes about 150,000 clones, nearly 55% of them seen just once. Documented treatment: oral pan-JAK inhibitor, 5-10 mg twice daily. On this clone itself: Its antigen is as yet unknown.

V lost 0 bases and J lost 5, with 8 bases in between. CDR3 size: 13 residues. Per the germline V gene, CDR1 is PRHDT and CDR2 is FYEKMQ (reference sequence). The chain employs TRBV13 and TRBJ2-7; unclear D gene. The receptor's source is a human donor with alopecia areata. Sequenced material: CD8+ T cells sorted from blood, taken at week 4, from a patient treated with tofacitinib. The CDR3 protein is CASSLGGIDEQYF. The CDR3 DNA reads as TGTGCCAGCAGCTTAGGAGGGATAGACGAGCAGTACTTC.